This T cell receptor (beta chain) was identified during a study of shared clonotypes between healthy human individuals. About the research overall: The study drew on two women and a few men aged 18 to 49 as donors.

Data came from immunoSEQ multiplex PCR; TCRdb stores just in-frame clones and leaves some out. The sample gives millions of clones, more than 90% of which show up once; more than 0.12% is in the top ten. Germline trimming cut 1 base from V and 0 bases from J; bases unmatched to any gene: 10. Germline V CDR1 and CDR2: LNHNV, YYDKDF (reference sequence). The CDR3 loop spans 20 amino acids. The rearrangement links TRBV15 to TRBJ2-1, with 12 bases lining up with TRBD1. The origin of this receptor is a man younger than 30 in good health. Sequencing input: naive CD4+ T cells sorted from blood. The subset here: CD45RA+ positively selected. Here the CDR3 DNA reads TGTGCCACCAGCAGAGGTGGGAGGGGGACAGGGGGCTTCTCCTACAATGAGCAGTTCTTC. Its translation is CATSRGGRGTGGFSYNEQFF.